These 24 T cell receptor beta chains were sequenced from one sample in a study of cytomegalovirus exposure and HLA in healthy donors. The PCR employed 60 Vbeta primers together with 13 Jbeta primers. Some clones are missing from TCRdb's copy, which holds only in-frame ones; the method was immunoSEQ multiplex PCR. The table shows 150,000 to 200,000 clones, with about three quarters occurring only once. Sequencing input: PBMCs. These receptors all stem from a woman aged 25-40 years in good health and CMV-seronegative.

This clone occurred a few times. CDR3 sequence (DNA): TGTGCCAGCAGCCAAGTGGGGCTAGCGGGCTCCCGGGGAGAGCAGTACTTC. Protein: CASSQVGLAGSRGEQYF. This sequence joins TRBV4-2 and TRBJ2-7, with 8 bases lining up with TRBD2. CDR1 is LGHNA, CDR2 YNFKEQ, per germline. V lost 1 base and J lost 7; bases outside the gene matches: 15. There are 17 residues in the CDR3.

The CDR3 region is CASNDRPNSPLHF. The CDR3 nucleotides are TGTGCCAGCAACGACAGGCCGAATTCACCCCTCCACTTT. V gene TRBV28 combines with J gene TRBJ1-6, with a possible D match to TRBD1 (6 bases). Looked up from germline, CDR1 is MDHEN and CDR2 is SYDVKM. Trimming took off 7 bases at V and 7 bases at J, with 11 bases between the two ends. CDR3 length: 13 residues.

V gene TRBV7-8 combines with J gene TRBJ2-5; D is ambiguous. Trimming removed 6 bases from V and 7 bases from J, with 9 bases in between. Germline CDR1 reads SGHVS; CDR2 reads FQNEAQ. The CDR3 is 11 amino acids. CDR3 residues: CASSPGGTQYF. DNA of the CDR3: TGTGCCAGCAGTCCGGGTGGGACCCAGTACTTC. Using reference TRBV7-8 and TRBJ2-5 for the parts outside the CDR3, the full variable domain is GAGVSQSPRYKVAKRGQDVALRCDPISGHVSLFWYQQALGQGPEFLTYFQNEAQLDKSGLPSDRFFAERPEGSVSTLKIQRTQQEDSAVYLCASSPGGTQYFGPGTRLLVL.

This clone has only a few counts. The chain joins TRBV5-6 to TRBJ1-1; D is undetermined. The V end lost 2 bases, the J end lost 2 bases, and 4 bases lay between the germline ends. The CDR3 is made up of 12 amino acids. The germline CDR1 and CDR2 sequences are SGHDT and YYEEEE. CDR3 DNA: TGTGCCAGCAGCTTCTTAAACACTGAAGCTTTCTTT. This codes for CASSFLNTEAFF.

This sequence joins TRBV4-2 and TRBJ2-1, with a weak D call TRBD2 (6 bases). The CDR3 consists of 16 residues. V was shortened by 2 bases and J by 2 bases, with 13 bases between the two germline ends. The germline CDR1 and CDR2 sequences are LGHNA and YNFKEQ. This CDR3 reads CASSQPGTGAYNEQFF. CDR3 DNA sequence: TGTGCCAGCAGCCAACCCGGGACTGGAGCCTACAATGAGCAGTTCTTC.

The V call is TRBV7-9, the J call TRBJ1-5, with D tentatively TRBD1 (6 bases). The V end lost 3 bases, the J end lost 4 bases, and 13 bases lay between the germline ends. There are 15 residues in the CDR3. Germline CDR1 SEHNR, CDR2 FQNEAQ (reference sequence). CDR3 residues: CASSFSTGWNQPQHF. Here the CDR3 DNA reads TGTGCCAGCAGCTTCAGTACAGGGTGGAATCAGCCCCAGCATTTT.

The CDR3 protein is CASSARPGTYEQYF. The CDR3 DNA follows: TGTGCCAGCAGTGCTCGACCGGGGACCTACGAGCAGTACTTC. The chain carries TRBV6-1 and TRBJ2-7; D is perhaps TRBD2 (5 bases). The CDR3 spans 14 residues. Per the germline V gene, CDR1 is MNHNS and CDR2 is SASEGT. Trimming cost V 4 bases and J 2 bases, with 12 bases left between them.

As DNA, the CDR3 is TGCGCCAGCAGCCGGCTAGCGGGGGGGCCTGCGACCCAGTACTTC. Encoded protein: CASSRLAGGPATQYF. This chain uses TRBV4-3 with TRBJ2-5; the match to TRBD2 covers 12 bases. The ends lost 4 bases at V and 7 bases at J; junction bases unmatched: 7. CDR3 length: 15 amino acids. CDR1 is LGHNA and CDR2 is YSLEER in the germline V gene.

V gene TRBV15 combines with J gene TRBJ1-5; 10 positions agree with TRBD1. The germline V gene encodes CDR1 LNHNV and CDR2 YYDKDF (reference sequence). CDR3 length equals 15 residues. With 3 bases clipped from V and 1 base from J, the junction kept 0 bases outside the gene matches. The CDR3 nucleotides read TGTGCCACCAGCAGGGACAGGGGGAGCAATCAGCCCCAGCATTTT. Translating it yields CATSRDRGSNQPQHF.

This clone has more than one count but fewer than ten. V and J are TRBV5-6 and TRBJ1-1; D call uncertain. The CDR3 has 13 amino acids. The germline V gene has CDR1 SGHDT and CDR2 YYEEEE. Trimming removed 1 base at V and 4 bases at J, with 8 bases between. CDR3 coding DNA: TGTGCCAGCAGCTTGCCAGGAGGCACTGAAGCTTTCTTT. Its protein product is CASSLPGGTEAFF.

This clone was found a few times. The rearrangement uses TRBV5-6 and TRBJ1-6; D remains unclear. There are 14 residues in the CDR3. Looked up from germline, CDR1 is SGHDT and CDR2 is YYEEEE. Trimming stripped 0 bases from V and 5 bases from J, with 6 bases between. CDR3 DNA sequence: TGTGCCAGCAGCTTGGGCCAGAATAATTCACCCCTCCACTTT. Translating gives CASSLGQNNSPLHF.

This clone has just a few counts. V is TRBV7-8 and J is TRBJ1-3; maybe TRBD1 (6 bases). Germline-derived CDR1 and CDR2 are SGHVS and FQNEAQ. This CDR3 region has 15 residues. V was trimmed by 5 bases and J by 3 bases, leaving 14 bases between them. The CDR3 region has the DNA TGTGCCAGCAGCCCACAGGGTATACTTGGAAACACCATATATTTT. This encodes CASSPQGILGNTIYF.

The genes are TRBV28 and TRBJ2-7; 9 bases map to TRBD1. Losses at the gene ends were 6 bases for V and 5 bases for J; bases not matched to a gene: 11. CDR1 is MDHEN and CDR2 is SYDVKM in the germline V gene. The CDR3 spans 15 residues. The CDR3 loop is CASRTGQGIMDEQYF. In DNA, the CDR3 is TGTGCCAGCAGAACAGGACAGGGGATAATGGACGAGCAGTACTTC.

A word on this clone: The sample contains more than one DNA sequence encoding this CDR3. The rearrangement joins TRBV9 to TRBJ2-2; D unclear. The germline gives CDR1 SGDLS, CDR2 YYNGEE. The CDR3 totals 14 residues. The V gene lost 4 bases and the J gene lost 0 bases, with 7 bases spanning the gap. The DNA of the CDR3 is TGTGCCAGCAGCCTCAGATCGAACACCGGGGAGCTGTTTTTT. The encoded protein is CASSLRSNTGELFF.

The V gene is TRBV28, the J gene TRBJ1-2; 8 nucleotides align to TRBD1. Losses at the gene ends were 7 bases for V and 1 base for J; bases not matched to a gene: 17. There are 18 residues in the CDR3. Germline V lookup: CDR1 MDHEN, CDR2 SYDVKM. The CDR3 nucleotides are TGTGCCAGCAAAAAACAGGGGGGAGAAGGGGGTCTTAACTATGGCTACACCTTC. Residues: CASKKQGGEGGLNYGYTF.

The chain combines TRBV14 with TRBJ2-1; D is perhaps TRBD2 (5 bases). CDR3 size: 15 residues. The germline gives CDR1 SGHDN, CDR2 FVKESK. Trimming took 4 bases from V and 6 from J, leaving 16 bases between them. The CDR3 reads CASSPGRNGFNEQFF. In DNA form, the CDR3 reads TGTGCCAGCAGCCCGGGGAGAAATGGCTTCAATGAGCAGTTCTTC.

This chain connects TRBV29-1 to TRBJ1-3; TRBD1 is a possible D gene (5 bases). This CDR3 is built from 20 residues. With 5 bases removed from V and 2 bases from J, the gap between germline ends came to 31 bases. The germline CDR1 and CDR2 sequences are SQVTM and ANQGSEA. CDR3 amino acids: CSVLGLFSSGGDFAGNTIYF. DNA of the CDR3: TGCAGCGTTCTTGGCCTATTTAGTTCTGGGGGGGACTTCGCTGGAAACACCATATATTTT.

The chain links TRBV11-2 to TRBJ2-1, with 7 bases lining up with TRBD2. V lost 7 bases and J lost 2; bases outside the gene matches: 11. Germline-derived CDR1 and CDR2 are SGHAT and FQNNGV. The CDR3 is 16 amino acids. The CDR3 region is CASNYLHGGAYNEQFF. In nucleotides, the CDR3 is TGTGCCAGCAACTACCTCCATGGGGGGGCCTACAATGAGCAGTTCTTC.

The chain uses TRBV28 and TRBJ1-2; the D gene is possibly TRBD1 (6 bases). V gave up 6 bases and J gave up 8 bases, with 16 bases separating them. This CDR3 has 13 residues. Per germline, CDR1 MDHEN and CDR2 SYDVKM. CDR3 in amino acids: CASSQDSRGGYTF. The CDR3 DNA follows: TGTGCCAGCAGCCAGGACAGCCGGGGCGGCTACACCTTC.

The table lists this clone with a few counts. J is TRBJ1-3 and V is TRBV6-5, with 8 bases fitting TRBD1. Per germline, CDR1 MNHEY and CDR2 SVGAGI. This CDR3 comprises 15 residues. V dropped 2 bases and J dropped 6; count of bases not matched to a gene: 6. CDR3 amino acids: CASSYTDRAENTIYF. The CDR3 nucleotides are TGTGCCAGCAGTTACACGGACAGGGCGGAAAACACCATATATTTT.

This rearrangement joins TRBV28 to TRBJ2-7; D might be TRBD1 (5 bases). The CDR3 sequence is 17 residues long. The V gene's germline CDR1 is MDHEN and CDR2 SYDVKM. V lost 6 bases and J 0 bases, leaving 21 bases between the germline ends. For the CDR3, the DNA is TGTGCCAGCAGAGGCTTCTGGGTGACAGAGAGCTCCTACGAGCAGTACTTC. Translating gives CASRGFWVTESSYEQYF. Full variable domain (rest looked up from reference TRBV28 and TRBJ2-7): DVKVTQSSRYLVKRTGEKVFLECVQDMDHENMFWYRQDPGLGLRLIYFSYDVKMKEKGDIPEGYSVSREKKERFSLILESASTNQTSMYLCASRGFWVTESSYEQYFGPGTRLTVT.

The gene calls are TRBV19 and TRBJ1-6; possibly TRBD1 for D (6 bases). V was cut by 10 bases and J by 0 bases, with 10 bases left in between. This CDR3 has 14 residues. The germline V gene encodes CDR1 LNHDA and CDR2 SQIVND (reference sequence). The DNA for the CDR3 is TGTGCCACCCGACAGGACTCCTATAATTCACCCCTCCACTTT. Its protein is CATRQDSYNSPLHF.

V is TRBV7-7 and J is TRBJ2-7; the D gene is possibly TRBD1 (6 bases). The germline CDR1 and CDR2 sequences are SSHAT and FNYEAQ (reference sequence). This CDR3 spans 13 amino acids. The germline V and J ends were trimmed by 1 base and 5 bases, with 9 bases remaining between them. CDR3 sequence (DNA): TGTGCCAGCAGCTTAGGTAGGACAGACGAGCAGTACTTC. Protein sequence: CASSLGRTDEQYF.

The genes are TRBV6-4 and TRBJ2-7; 9 bases agree with TRBD1. The CDR3 totals 16 residues. The ends lost 2 bases at V and 6 bases at J; junction bases unmatched: 11. Germline CDR1 and CDR2: MRHNA and SNTAGT. The CDR3 DNA reads as TGTGCCAGCAGTGACGCCGCCGGGACAGGGCCCAGCGAGCAGTACTTC. It yields the protein CASSDAAGTGPSEQYF.